This T cell receptor (beta chain) was sequenced for a study of beta chain features in type 1 diabetes. General study findings and limits: Any role of HLA type in TCRB rearrangement remained unresolved here.

The investigators reverse transcribed all of the isolated RNA, so they sequenced expressed TCRB transcripts. The table came from immunoSEQ multiplex PCR; TCRdb's copy has only in-frame clones and leaves some out. The sample carries 450,000 to 550,000 clones, 30% recorded once. CD45RO/CCR7/CD25/CD127/CD95/CD27 sorting isolated CD4+ naive, central memory, regulatory and stem cell-like memory cells. Purity exceeding 98% was reached by all sorted populations. This clone was recorded a few times. The antigen remains unidentified. V shed 6 bases and J 4 bases; nucleotides not matched to a gene: 3. CDR1 is MNHNS and CDR2 is SASEGT in the germline V gene. The length of the CDR3 is 14 residues.

The material sequenced was naive CD4+ T cells from blood. The TCR originated in a man between 18 and 35 years old in good health. The chain employs TRBV6-1 and TRBJ2-1; 10 nucleotides align to TRBD1. CDR3 coding DNA: TGTGCCAGCAGCGGACAGGGGGGATACAATGAGCAGTTCTTC. Translation gives CASSGQGGYNEQFF.